This TCR beta chain was captured by sequencing in a study of T cell responses to AZD1222 COVID-19 vaccine. Overall study results and limits: Just a handful of AZD1222 recipients were seropositive at baseline.

Method: immunoSEQ multiplex PCR; TCRdb's copy keeps in-frame clones and lacks some. The repertoire holds around 140,000 clones, around 91% seen once, with about a tenth in the top ten. Note on this clone: The antigen is undetermined.

Germline V CDR1 and CDR2: LNHDA, SQIVND (reference sequence). The length of the CDR3 is 15 residues. Trimming at V came to 6 bases and at J to 6 bases, leaving 8 bases not matched to a gene. The input for sequencing was peripheral blood, taken 28 days after the second AZD1222 dose. This sequence was found in an adult who received the AZD1222 COVID-19 vaccine. J is TRBJ1-6 and V is TRBV19; 7 bases agree with TRBD1. The CDR3 is CASSPRGAGNSPLHF. The CDR3 nucleotides are TGTGCCAGTAGCCCCAGGGGGGCCGGTAATTCACCCCTCCACTTT.